The 21 T cell receptor beta chains presented below share a single source sample, sequenced in a study of CD8 T cells in ankylosing spondylitis. A single record per CDR3 protein comes from TCRdb applying MiXCR to the 5' RACE reads. The profile shows more than 200,000 distinct CDR3 sequences, 20% to 30% of them singletons. Specimen: blood, either unsorted or a sorted T cell fraction (not recorded which). The receptors shown here come from a male donor with ankylosing spondylitis or in good health (not recorded which).

This chain connects TRBV12-3 or TRBV12-4 to TRBJ2-1; 8 positions agree with TRBD1. This CDR3 is built from 14 residues. The V gene end was trimmed by 7 bases and the J gene end by 3 bases; junction bases not matched to a gene: 5. The CDR3 bases are TGTGCCAGCACTGGACAGGGTATCTACAATGAGCAGTTCTTC. Encoded protein: CASTGQGIYNEQFF.

This clonotype was seen ten or more times. The V call is TRBV4-1, the J call TRBJ1-3; D unresolved. V was pared by 0 bases and J by 0 bases, with 9 bases between. In germline, CDR1 is MGHRA, CDR2 YSYEKL. The CDR3 runs 16 residues. The CDR3, as DNA: TGCGCCAGCAGCCAAGATCTGGGAAGCTCTGGAAACACCATATATTTT. This encodes CASSQDLGSSGNTIYF.

The table lists this clonotype with many counts. The chain joins TRBV20-1 to TRBJ2-2, with D tentatively TRBD2 (6 bases). Per germline, CDR1 DFQATT and CDR2 SNEGSKA (reference sequence). Trimming took off 1 base at V and 0 bases at J, with 6 bases between the two ends. The CDR3 consists of 14 residues. Here the CDR3 reads CSARGLANTGELFF. The CDR3 coding sequence is TGCAGTGCTAGAGGACTAGCGAACACCGGGGAGCTGTTTTTT.

In its sample, this clonotype was seen a few times. This chain links TRBV7-9 with TRBJ1-1, with D unclear. Germline loops: CDR1 SEHNR, CDR2 FQNEAQ (reference sequence). The V end lost 5 bases, the J end lost 3 bases, and 10 bases lay between the germline ends. This CDR3 is 13 amino acids long. Here the CDR3 DNA reads TGTGCCAGCAGCGTTTCTAGGGACACTGAAGCTTTCTTT. Its translation is CASSVSRDTEAFF.

This clonotype was seen at least ten times. The V gene is TRBV20-1, the J gene TRBJ1-2, with 7 bases fitting TRBD1. CDR1 is DFQATT, CDR2 SNEGSKA, per germline (reference sequence). This CDR3 has 12 amino acids. Germline trimming cut 4 bases from V and 4 bases from J; bases unmatched to any gene: 3. CDR3 residues: CSAIWDSYGYTF. The CDR3, as DNA: TGCAGTGCTATCTGGGACAGCTATGGCTACACCTTC.

This clonotype was picked up many times. V gene TRBV20-1 combines with J gene TRBJ1-4; unclear D gene. The CDR3 covers 18 residues. The germline V and J ends were trimmed by 0 bases and 2 bases, with 19 bases remaining between them. CDR1 DFQATT and CDR2 SNEGSKA come from the germline V gene (reference sequence). The CDR3 spells CSARDRGPPTRTNEKLFF. The CDR3, as DNA: TGCAGTGCTAGAGATCGTGGGCCACCGACCCGCACTAATGAAAAACTGTTTTTT.

This clonotype has ten or more counts. The chain combines TRBV28 with TRBJ2-2; 8 bases are shared with TRBD2. Germline CDR1 and CDR2: MDHEN and SYDVKM. V shed 6 bases, J shed 7 bases, and the junction held 10 bases outside the gene matches. The CDR3 has 15 residues. The CDR3 nucleotides read TGTGCCAGCAGCCTGCGGACTAGCTTTATCGGGGAGCTGTTTTTT. As protein: CASSLRTSFIGELFF. The complete variable domain, with remaining parts taken from reference TRBV28 and TRBJ2-2, reads DVKVTQSSRYLVKRTGEKVFLECVQDMDHENMFWYRQDPGLGLRLIYFSYDVKMKEKGDIPEGYSVSREKKERFSLILESASTNQTSMYLCASSLRTSFIGELFFGEGSRLTVL.

The V gene is TRBV20-1, the J gene TRBJ2-7, with D perhaps TRBD1 or TRBD2 (5 bases each). Germline-derived CDR1 and CDR2 are DFQATT and SNEGSKA (reference sequence). The CDR3 has 14 amino acids. Deletions cut 5 bases from V and 2 bases from J, with 16 bases between. CDR3 in DNA: TGCAGTGCTGTCCGGGGCTCCGGAACCTACGAGCAGTACTTC. Translated: CSAVRGSGTYEQYF.

This clonotype was observed many times. The chain uses TRBV6-5 and TRBJ1-6; tentative D call: TRBD1 (6 bases). The CDR3 runs to 16 residues. Germline CDR1 MNHEY, CDR2 SVGAGI. Trimming left V 4 bases short and J 6 bases short, with 16 bases between. DNA of the CDR3: TGTGCCAGCAGTTCCCAGATGACAGGCCGTAATTCACCCCTCCACTTT. This sequence encodes CASSSQMTGRNSPLHF.

This clonotype has at least ten counts. The CDR3: CSASLAGPYQETQYF. CDR3 nucleotides: TGCAGTGCTTCTTTAGCGGGGCCGTACCAAGAGACCCAGTACTTC. The gene calls are TRBV20-1 and TRBJ2-5, with 8 bases identical to TRBD2. The CDR3 consists of 15 residues. Per the germline V gene, CDR1 is DFQATT and CDR2 is SNEGSKA (reference sequence). J was trimmed by 0 bases and V by 5 bases; bases with no gene match: 8.

V is TRBV3-1 and J is TRBJ2-1; the D is unclear. Per germline, CDR1 LGHDT and CDR2 YNNKEL (reference sequence). V gave up 11 bases and J gave up 6 bases, with 35 bases separating them. The CDR3 contains 19 residues. CDR3 protein: CAFSSLPGLVTMSPNEQFF. Here the CDR3 DNA reads TGTGCCTTCAGTTCCCTTCCAGGTTTGGTGACAATGAGCCCCAATGAGCAGTTCTTC.

V usage is TRBV18 and J usage is TRBJ2-1, with 9 bases lining up with TRBD2. Unmatched junction bases numbered 20, after V lost 5 bases and J lost 6 bases. CDR1 and CDR2 (germline): KGHSH, LQKENI. The CDR3 contains 19 residues. The CDR3 DNA reads as TGTGCCAGCTCAGCCGTGACTAGCGGAGGGCTGCGATTTCCCAATGAGCAGTTCTTC. It specifies CASSAVTSGGLRFPNEQFF.

The chain is built from TRBV7-3 and TRBJ2-1, with D hard to call. This CDR3 comprises 14 residues. Germline CDR1 reads SGHTA; CDR2 reads FQGTGA. The V and J ends lost 1 base and 5 bases respectively, with 9 bases between them. The CDR3 nucleotides read TGTGCCAGCAGCTTAAGGCGCAGCGACAATGAGCAGTTCTTC. Translated: CASSLRRSDNEQFF.

The table lists this clonotype with a few counts. V is TRBV20-1 and J is TRBJ1-2; 7 bases map to TRBD1. The J segment lost 5 bases and the V segment lost 5 bases, leaving 11 bases of the junction unmatched. The CDR3 runs to 14 residues. CDR1 and CDR2 (germline): DFQATT, SNEGSKA (reference sequence). CDR3 sequence reads: CSALGQINSYGYTF. The CDR3 bases are TGCAGTGCTCTGGGACAGATTAATTCTTATGGCTACACCTTC.

The J gene is TRBJ2-1, the V gene TRBV12-3 or TRBV12-4; D gene uncertain. V lost 10 bases and J 0 bases, leaving 16 bases between the germline ends. The CDR3 covers 15 residues. CDR3 loop: CATMAGDSSYNEQFF. The CDR3 DNA reads as TGTGCCACCATGGCCGGCGATAGCTCCTACAATGAGCAGTTCTTC.

Many counts were recorded for this clonotype. The rearrangement links TRBV12-3 or TRBV12-4 to TRBJ2-4; no firm D call. The V end was cut by 3 bases, the J end by 7 bases, with 10 bases between. The length of the CDR3 is 13 residues. CDR3 in amino acids: CASSLGRLNIQYF. The CDR3 coding sequence is TGTGCCAGCAGTTTGGGCAGACTCAACATTCAGTACTTC.

The chain has TRBV9 and TRBJ2-5; D not resolved. Germline assignment: CDR1 SGDLS and CDR2 YYNGEE. V shed 4 bases and J shed 5 bases, with 18 bases lying between them. CDR3 length: 15 residues. CDR3 bases: TGTGCCAGCAGCTCCAGGTTTGGCACCTGGGAGACCCAGTACTTC. Amino acids: CASSSRFGTWETQYF.

This chain connects TRBV6-5 to TRBJ2-7, with D perhaps TRBD1 or TRBD2 (5 bases each). The CDR3 is 12 residues long. CDR1 is MNHEY, CDR2 SVGAGI, per germline. V lost 11 bases to trimming and J lost 5 bases, with 16 bases between them. Here the CDR3 reads CAGTGTTDEQYF. The CDR3 DNA sequence: TGTGCCGGAACCGGGACGACCGACGAGCAGTACTTC.

This clonotype was seen many times. This rearrangement joins TRBV20-1 to TRBJ2-7; no definite D call. Germline CDR1 DFQATT, CDR2 SNEGSKA (reference sequence). This CDR3 is built from 14 residues. Deletions cut 6 bases from V and 0 bases from J, with 15 bases between. The CDR3 DNA is TGCAGTGCGGTTCTGAGGCGAACCTCCTACGAGCAGTACTTC. This translates into CSAVLRRTSYEQYF.

This clonotype occurred a few times. The chain employs TRBV10-3 and TRBJ2-1; possibly TRBD1 for D (5 bases). V lost 6 bases, J lost 0 bases, and 9 bases lay in between. The length of the CDR3 is 14 residues. Germline V gene lookup returns CDR1 ENHRY and CDR2 SYGVKD. CDR3 coding DNA: TGTGCCATCAGAGACAGATACTCCTACAATGAGCAGTTCTTC. It translates to CAIRDRYSYNEQFF.

This clonotype has just a few counts. The V and J genes are TRBV6-1 and TRBJ2-2, with 8 bases lining up with TRBD2. Germline CDR1 MNHNS, CDR2 SASEGT. The CDR3 is 14 residues long. Germline trimming cut 8 bases from V and 3 bases from J; bases unmatched to any gene: 5. In DNA form, the CDR3 reads TGTGCCAGCCTAGCGGGCCGGTACACCGGGGAGCTGTTTTTT. It is translated as CASLAGRYTGELFF.